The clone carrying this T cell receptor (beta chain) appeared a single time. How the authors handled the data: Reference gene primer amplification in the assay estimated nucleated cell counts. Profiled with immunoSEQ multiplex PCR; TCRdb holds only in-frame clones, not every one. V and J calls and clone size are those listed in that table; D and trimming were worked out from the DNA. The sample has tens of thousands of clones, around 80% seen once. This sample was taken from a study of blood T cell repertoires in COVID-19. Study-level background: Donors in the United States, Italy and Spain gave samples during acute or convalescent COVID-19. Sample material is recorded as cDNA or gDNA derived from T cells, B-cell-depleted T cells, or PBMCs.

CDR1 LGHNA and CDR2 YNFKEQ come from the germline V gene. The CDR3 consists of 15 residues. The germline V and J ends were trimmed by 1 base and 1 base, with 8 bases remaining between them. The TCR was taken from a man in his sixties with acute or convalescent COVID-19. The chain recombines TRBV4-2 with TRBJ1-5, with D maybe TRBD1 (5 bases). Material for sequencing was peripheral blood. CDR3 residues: CASSQGQGSNQPQHF. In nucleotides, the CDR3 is TGTGCCAGCAGCCAAGGGCAGGGCAGCAATCAGCCCCAGCATTTT.